Sequencing of this T cell receptor (beta chain) was carried out in a study of T-cell memory formation after mild COVID-19. TCRdb re-called the 5' RACE reads through MiXCR, storing one row per CDR3 protein. Of approximately 480,000 distinct CDR3 sequences detected, roughly 18% appear once; the ten largest clones hold roughly 12%. This clonotype turned up a few times. There are 14 residues in the CDR3. V usage is TRBV1 and J usage is TRBJ1-2. TRBV1 is reported as a pseudogene. The material sequenced was PBMCs or a T cell subset sorted from them (not recorded which). The receptor was isolated from an adult woman who had mild COVID-19 (a few samples of this study predate the infection). Cell type and time point are not known. CDR3 DNA sequence: TGCACCAGCAGCCAAGATCTGAGGGCTTGGGGCTACACCTTC. Translating it yields CTSSQDLRAWGYTF.